Each of the 5 T cell receptor beta chains below was sequenced from the same sample in a study of regulatory T cells in long-lasting Graves disease. Arm-PCR of CDR3 regions and iRepertoire HTBI primers were the basis on which TCR beta libraries were built. TCRdb analysed the multiplex PCR reads with MiXCR anew, one entry per CDR3 protein. The table lists roughly 610,000 distinct CDR3 sequences, less than 20% of them singletons. Indicated time point: newly diagnosed GD, antithyroid drugs for less than 3 months. Following extraction of RNA from PBMCs, that RNA was used to make the TCR library. These same data were also listed under a study on T cells in Graves' hyperthyroidism and ophthalmopathy.

Specimen: peripheral blood mononuclear cells (PBMCs), collected at new diagnosis, from a patient treated with antithyroid drugs. The receptors were gathered from a woman in her twenties or thirties with Graves disease.

This clonotype was recorded many times. This chain uses TRBV7-2 with TRBJ2-1; D is unresolved. V was trimmed by 0 bases and J by 10 bases, leaving 7 bases between them. This CDR3 spans 12 amino acids. Germline CDR1 is SGHTA and CDR2 is FQGNSA. The CDR3 is CASSLAPSEQFF. The DNA of the CDR3 is TGTGCCAGCAGCTTAGCCCCATCCGAGCAGTTCTTC.

The sample holds many counts of this clonotype. The chain carries TRBV9 and TRBJ2-7; unclear D gene. In germline, CDR1 is SGDLS, CDR2 YYNGEE. This CDR3 region has 11 residues. V was clipped by 0 bases and J by 6 bases, with 4 bases between them. CDR3 region: CASSVGSEQYF. The CDR3 DNA is TGTGCCAGCAGCGTAGGCAGCGAGCAGTACTTC.

V gene TRBV2 combines with J gene TRBJ1-2; D not certain. CDR1 and CDR2 (germline): SNHLY, FYNNEI. This CDR3 comprises 13 residues. V lost 5 bases, J lost 1 base, and 8 bases lay in between. CDR3 sequence reads: CASSLDVNYGYTF. DNA for the CDR3: TGTGCCAGCAGTTTGGACGTTAACTATGGCTACACCTTC.

The genes are TRBV20-1 and TRBJ2-3, with TRBD2 matching over 10 bases. Germline V gene data show CDR1 as DFQATT and CDR2 as SNEGSKA (reference sequence). Unmatched junction bases numbered 4, after V lost 1 base and J lost 0 bases. The CDR3 is made up of 16 amino acids. The DNA for the CDR3 is TGCAGTGCTAGAGTCGCGACTAGCGGGAGCACAGATACGCAGTATTTT. Translated, it gives CSARVATSGSTDTQYF.

In regard to this clonotype: Possible read error: a much larger clone is one base away. This rearrangement joins TRBV6-1 to TRBJ2-1; TRBD2 matches 11 bases. The CDR3 is 16 residues long. From germline, CDR1 is MNHNS and CDR2 SASEGT. The CDR3 region has the DNA TGTGTCAGCAGTCCGGGACTAGCGGAGATCTACAATGAGCAGTTCTTC. It yields the protein CVSSPGLAEIYNEQFF.